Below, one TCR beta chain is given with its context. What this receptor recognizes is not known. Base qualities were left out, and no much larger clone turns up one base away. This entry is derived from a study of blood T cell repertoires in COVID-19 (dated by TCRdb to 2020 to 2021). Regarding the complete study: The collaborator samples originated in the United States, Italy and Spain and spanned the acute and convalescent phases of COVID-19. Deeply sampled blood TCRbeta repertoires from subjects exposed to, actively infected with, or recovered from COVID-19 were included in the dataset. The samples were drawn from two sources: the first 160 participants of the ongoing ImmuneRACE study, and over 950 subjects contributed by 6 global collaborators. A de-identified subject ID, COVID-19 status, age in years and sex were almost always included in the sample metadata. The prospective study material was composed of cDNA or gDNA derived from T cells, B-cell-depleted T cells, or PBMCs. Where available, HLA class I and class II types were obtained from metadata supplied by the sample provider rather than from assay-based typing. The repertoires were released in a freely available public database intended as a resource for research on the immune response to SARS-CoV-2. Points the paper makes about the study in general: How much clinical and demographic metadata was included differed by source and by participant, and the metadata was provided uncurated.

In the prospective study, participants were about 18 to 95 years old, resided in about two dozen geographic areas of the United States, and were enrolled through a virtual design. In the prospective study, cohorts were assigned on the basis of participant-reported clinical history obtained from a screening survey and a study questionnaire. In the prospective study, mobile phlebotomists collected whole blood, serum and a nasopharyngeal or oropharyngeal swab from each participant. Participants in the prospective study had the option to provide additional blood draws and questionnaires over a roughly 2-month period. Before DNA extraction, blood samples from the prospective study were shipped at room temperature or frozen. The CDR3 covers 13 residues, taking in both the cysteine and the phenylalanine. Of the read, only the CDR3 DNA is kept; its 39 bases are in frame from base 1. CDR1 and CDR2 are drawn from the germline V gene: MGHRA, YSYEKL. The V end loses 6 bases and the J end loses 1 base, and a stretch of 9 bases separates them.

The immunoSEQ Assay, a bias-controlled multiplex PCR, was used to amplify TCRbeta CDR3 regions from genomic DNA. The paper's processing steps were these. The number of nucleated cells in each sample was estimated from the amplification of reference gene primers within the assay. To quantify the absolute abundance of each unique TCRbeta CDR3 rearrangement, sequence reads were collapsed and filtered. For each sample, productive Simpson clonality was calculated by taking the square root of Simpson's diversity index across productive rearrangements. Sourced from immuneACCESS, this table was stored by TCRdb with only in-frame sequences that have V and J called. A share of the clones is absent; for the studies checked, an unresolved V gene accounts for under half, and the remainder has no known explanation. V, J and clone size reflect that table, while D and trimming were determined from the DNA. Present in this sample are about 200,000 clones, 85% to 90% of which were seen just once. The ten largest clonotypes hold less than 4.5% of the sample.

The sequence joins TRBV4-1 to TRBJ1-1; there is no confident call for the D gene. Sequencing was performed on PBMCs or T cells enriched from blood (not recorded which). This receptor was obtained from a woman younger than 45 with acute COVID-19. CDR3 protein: CASRKTENTEAFF. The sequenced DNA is TGCGCCAGCAGGAAAACAGAGAACACTGAAGCTTTCTTT.